A single sample gave rise to the 29 T cell receptor beta chains below, sequenced in a study of T cell responses to AZD1222 COVID-19 vaccine. The method was immunoSEQ multiplex PCR; TCRdb's version includes in-frame clones alone and lacks a portion of them. The data contain about 120,000 clones, around 90% of them singletons. The input for sequencing was peripheral blood, taken on day 0 of AZD1222 vaccination. Receptors originate from an adult in good health.

This chain links TRBV5-1 with TRBJ2-7; tentative D call: TRBD2 (6 bases). This CDR3 is built from 16 residues. Germline-derived CDR1 and CDR2 are SGHRS and YFSETQ. The germline V and J ends were trimmed by 7 bases and 2 bases, with 22 bases remaining between them. CDR3 DNA: TGCGCCAGCTCAAGGGGCGGGCTAGCGTCTGCCTACGAGCAGTACTTC. Translated, it gives CASSRGGLASAYEQYF.

The chain links TRBV10-1 to TRBJ2-1; 8 bases map to TRBD2. V lost 3 bases to trimming and J lost 12 bases; unmatched junction nucleotides: 10. The CDR3 sequence is 14 residues long. The germline V gene encodes CDR1 WNHNN and CDR2 SYGVQD (reference sequence). The CDR3 spells CASSEIAGINRQFF. The CDR3 DNA follows: TGCGCCAGCAGTGAAATAGCGGGAATAAATCGGCAGTTCTTC.

This rearrangement joins TRBV6-6 to TRBJ1-5; TRBD1 agrees at 7 bases. The CDR3 sequence is 14 residues long. Losses at the gene ends were 11 bases for V and 3 bases for J; bases not matched to a gene: 10. Germline values: CDR1 MNHNY, CDR2 SVGAGI (reference sequence). This CDR3 reads CAASTGTVNQPQHF. In nucleotides, the CDR3 is TGTGCCGCGTCCACCGGGACAGTCAATCAGCCCCAGCATTTT.

The chain employs TRBV29-1 and TRBJ2-3, with 7 bases lining up with TRBD2. The CDR3 covers 13 residues. V was clipped by 3 bases and J by 2 bases; unmatched bases: 2. From germline, CDR1 is SQVTM and CDR2 ANQGSEA. CDR3 residues: CSVDRDYTDTQYF. The CDR3 region has the DNA TGCAGCGTTGACCGGGACTACACAGATACGCAGTATTTT.

The genes are TRBV5-8 and TRBJ2-7; 13 nucleotides line up with TRBD2. There are 15 residues in the CDR3. Looked up from germline, CDR1 is SGHTS and CDR2 is YDEGEE. V trimming: 4 bases; J trimming: 7 bases; junction bases outside the gene matches: 8. The CDR3 reads CASSDPGLAGYEQYF. The DNA of the CDR3 is TGTGCCAGCAGCGACCCGGGACTAGCGGGATATGAGCAGTACTTC.

V is TRBV28 and J is TRBJ2-6; TRBD2 aligns across 11 bases. Per the germline V gene, CDR1 is MDHEN and CDR2 is SYDVKM. The CDR3 runs to 18 residues. Unmatched junction bases numbered 7, after V lost 6 bases and J lost 0 bases. CDR3 in amino acids: CASRLTSGARSGANVLTF. DNA of the CDR3: TGTGCCAGCAGACTGACTAGCGGGGCACGCTCTGGGGCCAACGTCCTGACTTTC.

The V and J genes are TRBV29-1 and TRBJ1-5; no clear D. Trimming pared 7 bases from V and 7 bases from J, leaving 17 bases between. This CDR3 has 13 amino acids. Germline V CDR1 and CDR2: SQVTM, ANQGSEA. CDR3 sequence reads: CSARAGLGQPQHF. Here the CDR3 DNA reads TGCAGCGCGCGCGCCGGGCTAGGGCAGCCCCAGCATTTT.

V usage is TRBV29-1 and J usage is TRBJ2-2; the D is unclear. The CDR3 contains 11 residues. CDR1 and CDR2 from the germline V gene are SQVTM and ANQGSEA. Trimming removed 8 bases at V and 8 bases at J, with 12 bases between. The CDR3 is CSQGWGGELFF. CDR3 in DNA: TGCAGCCAAGGGTGGGGTGGGGAGCTGTTTTTT.

The V gene is TRBV5-1, the J gene TRBJ2-5; D gene ambiguous. The germline CDR1 and CDR2 sequences are SGHRS and YFSETQ. Trimming stripped 0 bases from V and 7 bases from J, with 16 bases between. The CDR3 has 15 residues. CDR3 amino acids: CASSLGDTGFGTQYF. The DNA of the CDR3 is TGCGCCAGCAGCTTGGGCGACACCGGATTTGGGACCCAGTACTTC.

V and J are TRBV6-6 and TRBJ2-7; D is tentatively TRBD1 or TRBD2 (5 bases each). The germline V gene encodes CDR1 MNHNY and CDR2 SVGAGI (reference sequence). CDR3 size: 15 residues. V shed 5 bases and J shed 2 bases, with 16 bases lying between them. The CDR3 sequence is CASSLPLEGTYEQYF. For the CDR3, the DNA is TGTGCCAGCAGTCTCCCCCTAGAGGGGACCTACGAGCAGTACTTC.

This chain joins TRBV18 and TRBJ1-1; 8 nucleotides align to TRBD1. V lost 2 bases, J lost 2 bases, and 4 bases stayed unmatched. The germline V gene has CDR1 KGHSH and CDR2 LQKENI. The CDR3 runs 15 residues. DNA for the CDR3: TGTGCCAGCTCACCAATGACAGGGGCTAACACTGAAGCTTTCTTT. It is translated as CASSPMTGANTEAFF.

The J gene is TRBJ2-7, the V gene TRBV5-5; 11 bases fit TRBD1. Germline V gives CDR1 SGHKS, CDR2 YYEKEE (reference sequence). The CDR3 has 17 residues. Trimming removed 0 bases from V and 6 bases from J; junction bases left unmatched: 11. CDR3 sequence reads: CASSLVGPGTGGIEQYF. The CDR3 DNA sequence: TGTGCCAGCAGCTTGGTTGGCCCGGGGACAGGGGGTATCGAGCAGTACTTC. The full variable domain, with the rest looked up from reference TRBV5-5 and TRBJ2-7, is DAGVTQSPTHLIKTRGQQVTLRCSPISGHKSVSWYQQVLGQGPQFIFQYYEKEERGRGNFPDRFSARQFPNYSSELNVNALLLGDSALYLCASSLVGPGTGGIEQYFGPGTRLTVT.

The J gene is TRBJ1-5, the V gene TRBV19; no definite D call. CDR3 length equals 15 residues. V was cut by 0 bases and J by 6 bases, with 12 bases left in between. Looked up from germline, CDR1 is LNHDA and CDR2 is SQIVND (reference sequence). CDR3 DNA: TGTGCCAGTAGTATAGATGGGGAAGGGATTCAGCCCCAGCATTTT. It specifies CASSIDGEGIQPQHF.

V is TRBV3-1 (or the pseudogene TRBV3-2) and J is TRBJ1-1; D uncertain. Germline V CDR1 and CDR2: LGHDT, YNNKEL (reference sequence). Trimming removed 4 bases at V and 4 bases at J, with 16 bases between. This CDR3 is 15 amino acids long. For the CDR3, the DNA is TGTGCCAGCAGCCGCAAGCCTTCCTCGAGCACTGAAGCTTTCTTT. It codes for CASSRKPSSSTEAFF.

The gene calls are TRBV5-6 and TRBJ1-1; D is undetermined. The V end was cut by 0 bases, the J end by 1 base, with 7 bases between. Germline V gene lookup returns CDR1 SGHDT and CDR2 YYEEEE. The CDR3 has 14 residues. This CDR3 reads CASSLGLGNTEAFF. The CDR3, as DNA: TGTGCCAGCAGCTTGGGACTTGGGAACACTGAAGCTTTCTTT.

V gene TRBV5-1 combines with J gene TRBJ1-2; maybe TRBD1 (6 bases). The CDR3 runs to 15 residues. Germline CDR1 SGHRS, CDR2 YFSETQ. V lost 5 bases and J lost 2, with 16 bases in between. CDR3 in DNA: TGCGCCAGCAGACCCGCAGGGGCGGACAACTATGGCTACACCTTC. Its translation is CASRPAGADNYGYTF.

The chain has TRBV7-2 and TRBJ2-2; 7 positions match TRBD1. The CDR3 has 15 residues. Germline CDR1 SGHTA, CDR2 FQGNSA. Unmatched junction bases numbered 6, after V lost 1 base and J lost 7 bases. The CDR3 nucleotides read TGTGCCAGCAGCTTAGGAGGGGGCGGAAACGGGGAGCTGTTTTTT. This translates into CASSLGGGGNGELFF.

The chain combines TRBV28 with TRBJ1-4; 7 bases map to TRBD1. The germline V gene encodes CDR1 MDHEN and CDR2 SYDVKM. This CDR3 region has 16 residues. The V segment lost 5 bases and the J segment 0 bases; nucleotides outside the gene matches: 6. The CDR3 is CASSLGTASTNEKLFF. The DNA for the CDR3 is TGTGCCAGCAGTCTAGGGACAGCCTCAACTAATGAAAAACTGTTTTTT.

Written as DNA, the CDR3 is TGTGCCAGCAGTGAGGCGACATACTCTGGAAACACCATATATTTT. It translates to CASSEATYSGNTIYF. The rearrangement joins TRBV25-1 to TRBJ1-3; D uncertain. The germline V and J ends were trimmed by 3 bases and 0 bases, with 9 bases remaining between them. Germline loops: CDR1 MGHDK, CDR2 SYGVNS. The CDR3 covers 15 residues.

The chain uses TRBV2 and TRBJ2-2; D not resolved. The CDR3 covers 14 residues. Germline loops: CDR1 SNHLY, CDR2 FYNNEI. V dropped 5 bases and J dropped 2 bases, with 9 bases sitting between them. The CDR3 loop reads CASSFDANTGELFF. The DNA of the CDR3 is TGTGCCAGCAGTTTCGACGCCAACACCGGGGAGCTGTTTTTT.

V gene TRBV18 combines with J gene TRBJ1-1; TRBD1 matches at 8 bases. Germline-derived CDR1 and CDR2 are KGHSH and LQKENI. The J segment lost 1 base and the V segment lost 6 bases, leaving 4 bases of the junction unmatched. The CDR3 contains 14 residues. The CDR3 protein is CASSWTGRNTEAFF. DNA for the CDR3: TGTGCCAGCTCCTGGACAGGGAGGAACACTGAAGCTTTCTTT.

This sequence joins TRBV2 and TRBJ2-2; 9 bases are a match to TRBD2. CDR1 and CDR2 from the germline V gene are SNHLY and FYNNEI. The length of the CDR3 is 15 residues. Unmatched junction bases numbered 6, after V lost 6 bases and J lost 4 bases. The CDR3 DNA follows: TGTGCCAGCAGGGGGCTAGCGGGAAGCACCGGGGAGCTGTTTTTT. Its protein product is CASRGLAGSTGELFF.

The rearrangement joins TRBV14 to TRBJ1-6, with D possibly TRBD1 on 6 matching bases. The CDR3 has 15 residues. Germline values: CDR1 SGHDN, CDR2 FVKESK. V was pared by 2 bases and J by 8 bases, with 13 bases between. CDR3 region: CASSQSGTHDSPLHF. DNA for the CDR3: TGTGCCAGCAGCCAATCCGGGACACATGATTCACCCCTCCACTTT.

The V call is TRBV5-1, the J call TRBJ2-2; 13 positions agree with TRBD2. J was trimmed by 6 bases and V by 0 bases; bases with no gene match: 5. Germline values: CDR1 SGHRS, CDR2 YFSETQ. The CDR3 length is 17 residues. The DNA for the CDR3 is TGCGCCAGCAGCTTGGGACTAGCGGGGGGCCCGGCCGGGGAGCTGTTTTTT. This translates into CASSLGLAGGPAGELFF. The full variable domain, in which reference TRBV5-1 and TRBJ2-2 provide the parts outside the CDR3, is KAGVTQTPRYLIKTRGQQVTLSCSPISGHRSVSWYQQTPGQGLQFLFEYFSETQRNKGNFPGRFSGRQFSNSRSEMNVSTLELGDSALYLCASSLGLAGGPAGELFFGEGSRLTVL.

This chain connects TRBV9 to TRBJ1-2; no clear D. This CDR3 spans 16 amino acids. Germline V CDR1 and CDR2: SGDLS, YYNGEE. Trimming left V 0 bases short and J 7 bases short, with 19 bases between. CDR3 in DNA: TGTGCCAGCAGCGTAGGTTCAGCAGGTGAAATGAGTGGCTACACCTTC. Translated: CASSVGSAGEMSGYTF. Supplemented by reference TRBV9 and TRBJ1-2, the full variable domain reads DSGVTQTPKHLITATGQRVTLRCSPRSGDLSVYWYQQSLDQGLQFLIQYYNGEERAKGNILERFSAQQFPDLHSELNLSSLELGDSALYFCASSVGSAGEMSGYTFGSGTRLTVV.

The rearrangement joins TRBV19 to TRBJ1-2, with D perhaps TRBD1 (5 bases). The germline gives CDR1 LNHDA, CDR2 SQIVND (reference sequence). The CDR3 contains 15 residues. Between the trimmed V and J ends, which lost 2 bases and 0 bases, there was a span of 10 bases. The CDR3: CASSITHRSNYGYTF. The CDR3, as DNA: TGTGCCAGTAGTATAACCCACAGGTCTAACTATGGCTACACCTTC.

The gene calls are TRBV3-1 (or the pseudogene TRBV3-2) and TRBJ2-1; 13 bases agree with TRBD2. CDR1 LGHDT and CDR2 YNNKEL come from the germline V gene (reference sequence). This CDR3 is built from 14 residues. The J segment lost 10 bases and the V segment lost 4 bases, leaving 4 bases of the junction unmatched. CDR3 nucleotide sequence: TGTGCCAGCAGCCGCGGACTAGCGGGAGTGGAGCAGTTCTTC. Protein: CASSRGLAGVEQFF.

The rearrangement uses TRBV3-1 (or the pseudogene TRBV3-2) and TRBJ1-5, with D perhaps matching TRBD1 (5 bases). The CDR3 totals 15 residues. The V gene lost 4 bases and the J gene lost 0 bases, with 10 bases spanning the gap. Germline values: CDR1 LGHDT, CDR2 YNNKEL (reference sequence). Written as DNA, the CDR3 is TGTGCCAGCAGCCCGGGGGGGGATAGCAATCAGCCCCAGCATTTT. Translating gives CASSPGGDSNQPQHF.

The V call is TRBV15, the J call TRBJ1-2; 7 nucleotides align to TRBD1. V was clipped by 5 bases and J by 5 bases; unmatched bases: 11. Germline assignment: CDR1 LNHNV and CDR2 YYDKDF (reference sequence). The CDR3 consists of 15 residues. CDR3 region: CATSGSGHRGYGYTF. CDR3 bases: TGTGCCACCAGCGGATCAGGGCACAGGGGATATGGCTACACCTTC.